This TCR beta chain appears in the sequencing data of a study of low-dose radiotherapy and immunotherapy resistance in tumors. Study details: The regimen for patients comprised intravenous nivolumab 240 mg every two weeks plus intravenous ipilimumab 1 mg/kg every six weeks.

CDR1 and CDR2 (germline): MDHEN, SYDVKM. The CDR3 contains 14 residues. V lost 5 bases to trimming and J lost 7 bases, with 15 bases between them. Alpha- and beta-chain coverage of first-strand cDNA came from TRAV- and TRBV-specific primers. It was with a constant-region primer and a V-primer adapter that TCRs were amplified over roughly 19 PCR cycles. TCRdb redid the calling of the reads with MiXCR, one entry per CDR3 protein. The sample shows 30,000 to 45,000 distinct CDR3 sequences, 20% to 25% of them seen only once. This clonotype was recorded at least ten times. Stated time point: after trial treatment. Treatment of the sample: LDRT plus nivolumab, ipilimumab, low-dose cyclophosphamide and aspirin (RACIN trial). The study gave donors nivolumab, ipilimumab, aspirin, low-dose cyclophosphamide and low-dose radiotherapy.

V is TRBV28 and J is TRBJ2-1; D remains ambiguous. The specimen comprised PBMCs, sampled after low-dose radiotherapy plus immunotherapy. This TCR derives from a female donor with ovarian cancer. The CDR3 sequence is CASSGLEVRNEQFF. The CDR3 DNA reads as TGTGCCAGCAGTGGGTTAGAGGTTCGGAATGAGCAGTTCTTC. The complete variable domain, with remaining parts taken from reference TRBV28 and TRBJ2-1, reads DVKVTQSSRYLVKRTGEKVFLECVQDMDHENMFWYRQDPGLGLRLIYFSYDVKMKEKGDIPEGYSVSREKKERFSLILESASTNQTSMYLCASSGLEVRNEQFFGPGTRLTVL.